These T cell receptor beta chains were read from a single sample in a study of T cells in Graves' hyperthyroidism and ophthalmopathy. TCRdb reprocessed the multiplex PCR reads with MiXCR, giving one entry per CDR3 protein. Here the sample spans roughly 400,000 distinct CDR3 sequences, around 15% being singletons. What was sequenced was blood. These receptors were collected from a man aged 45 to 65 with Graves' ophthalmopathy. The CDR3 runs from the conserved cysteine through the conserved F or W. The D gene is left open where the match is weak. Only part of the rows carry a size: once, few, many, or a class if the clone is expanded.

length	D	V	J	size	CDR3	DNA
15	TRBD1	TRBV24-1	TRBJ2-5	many	CATSDRTGGIETQYF	TGTGCCACCAGTGATCGGACAGGGGGGATAGAGACCCAGTACTTC
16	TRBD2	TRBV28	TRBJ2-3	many	CASRLTSGGGANTQYF	TGTGCCAGCAGGTTGACCTCGGGGGGGGGCGCAAATACGCAGTATTTT
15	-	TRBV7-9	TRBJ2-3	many	CASSIPVGVTDTQYF	TGTGCCAGCAGCATCCCGGTAGGGGTCACAGATACGCAGTATTTT
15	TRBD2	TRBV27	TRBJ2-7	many	CASSLSTSGRYEQYF	TGTGCCAGCAGTCTCAGTACTAGCGGGAGATACGAGCAGTACTTC
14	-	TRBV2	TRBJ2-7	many	CASRDPSHSYEQYF	TGTGCCAGCAGGGACCCATCTCACAGCTACGAGCAGTACTTC
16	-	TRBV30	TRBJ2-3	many	CAWSVPAPGHTDTQYF	TGTGCCTGGAGTGTACCAGCGCCAGGTCACACAGATACGCAGTATTTT
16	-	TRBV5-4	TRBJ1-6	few	CASSFKRQANQGPLHF	TGTGCCAGCAGCTTTAAGAGACAGGCAAACCAGGGACCCCTCCACTTT
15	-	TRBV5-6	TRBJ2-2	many	CASSEQGGNTGELFF	TGTGCCAGCAGCGAACAGGGAGGGAATACCGGGGAGCTGTTTTTT
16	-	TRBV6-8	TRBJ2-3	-	CASKITRGDEADTQYF	TGTGCCAGCAAGATCACGAGGGGCGACGAGGCAGATACGCAGTATTTT
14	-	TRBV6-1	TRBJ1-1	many	CASRKGLLGTEAFF	TGTGCCAGCAGAAAAGGGCTGCTGGGCACTGAAGCTTTCTTT
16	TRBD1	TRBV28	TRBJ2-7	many	CASSSRTGASSYEQYF	TGTGCCAGCAGCTCGAGAACAGGGGCTAGCTCCTACGAGCAGTACTTC
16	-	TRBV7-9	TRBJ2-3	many	CASSPTGSGYTDTQYF	TGTGCCAGCAGCCCGACCGGTAGCGGTTACACAGATACGCAGTATTTT
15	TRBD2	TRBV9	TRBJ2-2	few	CASSAQLAGTGELFF	TGTGCCAGCAGCGCACAACTAGCGGGAACCGGGGAGCTGTTTTTT
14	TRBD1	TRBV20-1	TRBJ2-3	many	CSAMGDRVTDTQYF	TGCAGTGCTATGGGGGACAGGGTCACAGATACGCAGTATTTT
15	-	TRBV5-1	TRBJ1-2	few	CASSPGRGSDYGYTF	TGCGCCAGCAGCCCCGGACGTGGGAGTGACTATGGCTACACCTTC
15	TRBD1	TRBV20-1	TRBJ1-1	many	CSARDVDRGPTEAFF	TGCAGTGCTAGAGACGTGGACAGGGGACCCACTGAAGCTTTCTTT
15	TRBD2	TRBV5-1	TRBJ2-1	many	CASRLLAGGVDEQFF	TGCGCCAGCAGACTACTAGCGGGAGGTGTTGATGAGCAGTTCTTC
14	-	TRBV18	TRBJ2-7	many	CASSGRTSSYEQYF	TGTGCCAGCTCAGGCAGGACCTCCTCCTACGAGCAGTACTTC
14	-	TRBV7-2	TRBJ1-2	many	CASSLSHGDYGYTF	TGTGCCAGCAGCTTAAGTCACGGGGACTATGGCTACACCTTC
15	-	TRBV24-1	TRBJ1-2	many	CATSDFGRGNYGYTF	TGTGCCACCAGTGATTTTGGCAGGGGCAACTATGGCTACACCTTC
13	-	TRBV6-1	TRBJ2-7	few	CASNGPLAYEQYF	TGTGCCAGCAACGGACCCCTCGCCTACGAGCAGTACTTC
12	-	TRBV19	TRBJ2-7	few	CASSIGGEEQYF	TGTGCCAGTAGTATAGGAGGGGAAGAGCAGTACTTC
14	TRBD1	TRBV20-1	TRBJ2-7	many	CSAATRTGRSGQYF	TGCAGTGCTGCGACCCGGACAGGACGGAGTGGGCAGTACTTC
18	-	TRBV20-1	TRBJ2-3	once	CSAQDRVGGGRFGDTQYF	TGCAGTGCCCAGGACAGGGTTGGTGGCGGGAGGTTTGGGGATACGCAGTATTTT
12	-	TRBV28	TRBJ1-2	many	CASSNRGYGYTF	TGTGCCAGCAGCAACAGAGGCTATGGCTACACCTTC
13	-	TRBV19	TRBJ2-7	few	CASSMRLVYEQYF	TGTGCCAGTAGTATGCGACTAGTCTACGAGCAGTACTTC
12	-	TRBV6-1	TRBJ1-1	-	CASSPDANEAFF	TGTGCCAGCAGTCCGGATGCCAATGAAGCTTTCTTT